These 21 T cell receptor beta chains were all obtained from the same sample, sequenced in a study of vaccination and CD4 T cells after COVID-19. Noted treatment: approximately 9-day PBMC culture with coronavirus spike peptide pools or control peptides (ViraFEST assay). Which antigens these TCRs recognize remains unknown. Cultured CD4+ T cell DNA underwent sequencing with the Oncomine TCR Beta short-read assay. MiXCR, applied by TCRdb to the PCR reads, yields one record per CDR3 protein. The table includes about 18,000 distinct CDR3 sequences, roughly three fifths detected once. The source material was CD4+ T cells from blood, cultured in vitro, sampled after SARS-CoV-2 vaccination. These TCRs come from a human donor who had recovered from COVID-19.

This clonotype was recorded once. The chain links TRBV6-1 to TRBJ2-1, with TRBD2 as a possible D gene (6 bases). Per germline, CDR1 MNHNS and CDR2 SASEGT. V lost 10 bases and J lost 10, with 26 bases in between. This CDR3 is 15 amino acids long. The CDR3 bases are TGTGCCACGCGCCGGGAACGGGAGTCGGTTGGGGAGCAGTTCTTC. This sequence encodes CATRRERESVGEQFF.

The chain links TRBV2 to TRBJ2-2, with 7 bases identical to TRBD1. This CDR3 has 14 residues. Trimming cost V 6 bases and J 7 bases; bases outside gene matches: 8. Germline V lookup: CDR1 SNHLY, CDR2 FYNNEI. As DNA, the CDR3 is TGTGCCAGCAGGAGGACAGGTCAAGGCGGGGAGCTGTTTTTT. The encoded protein is CASRRTGQGGELFF.

In its sample, this clonotype was seen a few times. The chain has TRBV7-9 and TRBJ1-5; D not certain. The CDR3 sequence is 16 residues long. Germline V CDR1 and CDR2: SEHNR, FQNEAQ (reference sequence). V dropped 5 bases and J dropped 0 bases, with 14 bases sitting between them. The CDR3 DNA reads TGTGCCAGCAGCAGCATGGTTGCGGATAGCAATCAGCCCCAGCATTTT. It encodes CASSSMVADSNQPQHF.

This clonotype was detected only once. For the CDR3, the DNA is TGCAGTGCTAGACACGACAGGGGGAGAGAGACCCAGTACTTC. Protein: CSARHDRGRETQYF. The chain links TRBV20-1 to TRBJ2-5; 9 bases are a match to TRBD1. V was pared by 2 bases and J by 4 bases, with 5 bases of the junction left unmatched. The CDR3 length is 14 residues. The germline V gene encodes CDR1 DFQATT and CDR2 SNEGSKA (reference sequence).

The V and J genes are TRBV5-5 and TRBJ2-5; TRBD2 agrees at 10 bases. Germline CDR1 is SGHKS and CDR2 is YYEKEE (reference sequence). The length of the CDR3 is 16 residues. Unmatched junction bases numbered 6, after V lost 3 bases and J lost 1 base. The CDR3 bases are TGTGCCAGCAGCTCTAGCGGGAGCTATTTCCAAGAGACCCAGTACTTC. This sequence encodes CASSSSGSYFQETQYF.

This rearrangement joins TRBV20-1 to TRBJ2-1; no reliable D call. V shed 6 bases and J shed 7 bases, with 13 bases lying between them. The CDR3 runs to 12 residues. Germline lookup yields CDR1 DFQATT and CDR2 SNEGSKA (reference sequence). CDR3 nucleotides: TGCAGTGCCGCCGTTAGGTGGAATGAGCAGTTCTTC. The encoded protein is CSAAVRWNEQFF.

The gene calls are TRBV11-1 and TRBJ2-5, with D possibly being TRBD2 (5 bases). This CDR3 spans 17 amino acids. Trimming removed 3 bases at V and 5 bases at J, with 22 bases between. The germline V gene encodes CDR1 SGHAT and CDR2 FQDESV (reference sequence). CDR3 bases: TGTGCCAGCAGCTTGGCTCTTCTAGCCGCCCTCGGGGAGACCCAGTACTTC. Translation: CASSLALLAALGETQYF.

J is TRBJ1-2 and V is TRBV19; 9 bases line up with TRBD1. The junction had 4 bases not matched to a gene; V was cut back by 2 bases and J by 6 bases. CDR3 length equals 14 residues. Per the germline V gene, CDR1 is LNHDA and CDR2 is SQIVND (reference sequence). Written as DNA, the CDR3 is TGTGCCAGTAGTATACCTGGGACAGGGCATGGCTACACCTTC. It specifies CASSIPGTGHGYTF.

This chain uses TRBV19 with TRBJ1-5; 8 bases agree with TRBD1. Trimming at V came to 6 bases and at J to 4 bases, leaving 14 bases not matched to a gene. The CDR3 spans 17 residues. CDR1 and CDR2 from the germline V gene are LNHDA and SQIVND (reference sequence). The CDR3 sequence is CASSDNLWTGTNQPQHF. CDR3 bases: TGTGCCAGTAGCGATAATCTTTGGACAGGGACAAATCAGCCCCAGCATTTT.

This clonotype has only a few counts. The chain joins TRBV6-4 to TRBJ1-3, with D tentatively TRBD1 (6 bases). The CDR3 spans 13 residues. From germline, CDR1 is MRHNA and CDR2 SNTAGT. Between the trimmed V and J ends, which lost 6 bases and 4 bases, there was a span of 10 bases. For the CDR3, the DNA is TGTGCCAGCAGCAGGGGAGAGGGAAACACCATATATTTT. Encoded protein: CASSRGEGNTIYF.

The chain links TRBV20-1 to TRBJ1-5; 7 bases match TRBD1. CDR1 is DFQATT and CDR2 is SNEGSKA in the germline V gene (reference sequence). J gave up 5 bases and V 1 base, and 8 bases lay outside the gene matches. The CDR3 covers 15 residues. The CDR3 DNA sequence: TGCAGTGCTAGAGGTCATACAGGGGCGGATCAGCCCCAGCATTTT. It translates to CSARGHTGADQPQHF.

This clonotype was recorded a few times. The chain joins TRBV20-1 to TRBJ2-5; TRBD2 aligns across 10 bases. J lost 4 bases, V lost 4 bases, and 12 bases had no gene match. This CDR3 is built from 16 residues. Germline loops: CDR1 DFQATT, CDR2 SNEGSKA (reference sequence). CDR3 sequence reads: CSAIGTAGGPGETQYF. The CDR3 region has the DNA TGCAGTGCTATAGGAACAGCGGGGGGGCCGGGAGAGACCCAGTACTTC.

This clonotype has a single count. The V gene is TRBV7-2, the J gene TRBJ2-7; 10 bases are a match to TRBD1. The CDR3 is made up of 14 amino acids. CDR1 and CDR2 from the germline V gene are SGHTA and FQGNSA. J lost 5 bases, V lost 0 bases, and 1 base had no gene match. DNA of the CDR3: TGTGCCAGCAGCTTAGCTGGGACAGGGGACGAGCAGTACTTC. It is translated as CASSLAGTGDEQYF.

This chain links TRBV11-2 with TRBJ1-1; D might be TRBD1 (6 bases). The CDR3 totals 15 residues. Germline lookup yields CDR1 SGHAT and CDR2 FQNNGV. With 3 bases removed from V and 0 bases from J, the gap between germline ends came to 11 bases. The CDR3 spells CASSFGGLMNTEAFF. CDR3 nucleotides: TGTGCCAGCAGCTTTGGGGGCCTGATGAACACTGAAGCTTTCTTT.

This clonotype was recorded once. The chain recombines TRBV18 with TRBJ1-6, with D perhaps matching TRBD1 (5 bases). Trimming removed 3 bases at V and 7 bases at J, with 10 bases between. This CDR3 region has 14 residues. CDR1 and CDR2 (germline): KGHSH, LQKENI. The CDR3 spells CASSPGRANSPLHF. The CDR3 nucleotides are TGTGCCAGCTCACCGGGACGGGCCAATTCACCCCTCCACTTT.

A single count supports this clonotype. This chain links TRBV5-1 with TRBJ1-1, with 9 bases lining up with TRBD1. From germline, CDR1 is SGHRS and CDR2 YFSETQ. The CDR3 has 16 amino acids. V lost 3 bases, J lost 0 bases, and 6 bases stayed unmatched. CDR3 nucleotides: TGCGCCAGCAGCTCGGGGACAGGGCAAATGAACACTGAAGCTTTCTTT. Translating it yields CASSSGTGQMNTEAFF.

The chain recombines TRBV7-3 with TRBJ2-5; D may match TRBD1 or TRBD2 (5 bases each). The CDR3 has 13 residues. The germline V gene encodes CDR1 SGHTA and CDR2 FQGTGA. Trimming pared 5 bases from V and 5 bases from J, leaving 12 bases between. DNA for the CDR3: TGTGCCAGCAGCCCCGACTGGGGGGAGACCCAGTACTTC. This codes for CASSPDWGETQYF.

The chain combines TRBV19 with TRBJ2-3; D remains unclear. The CDR3 runs 14 residues. The V and J ends lost 5 bases and 2 bases respectively, with 11 bases between them. CDR1 and CDR2 (germline): LNHDA, SQIVND (reference sequence). The CDR3 loop reads CASSPGPNTDTQYF. Here the CDR3 DNA reads TGTGCCAGTAGTCCGGGCCCCAACACAGATACGCAGTATTTT.

The genes are TRBV20-1 and TRBJ2-1; 10 positions agree with TRBD2. The CDR3 is made up of 14 amino acids. After removal of 7 bases from V and 3 bases from J, the junction contained 6 bases not matched to a gene. Germline CDR1 is DFQATT and CDR2 is SNEGSKA (reference sequence). CDR3 bases: TGCAGTGGAAAGCTAGCGGGGGTCTACAATGAGCAGTTCTTC. Residues: CSGKLAGVYNEQFF.

J is TRBJ1-1 and V is TRBV6-2 or TRBV6-3; D unresolved. With 6 bases removed from V and 4 bases from J, the gap between germline ends came to 15 bases. The CDR3 loop spans 14 amino acids. The germline CDR1 and CDR2 sequences are MNHEY and SVGEGT. The CDR3 region has the DNA TGTGCCAGCAGAACGGAGGGTCCGGGCACTGAAGCTTTCTTT. Its protein product is CASRTEGPGTEAFF.

V and J are TRBV19 and TRBJ1-5; 10 nucleotides agree with TRBD1. Per germline, CDR1 LNHDA and CDR2 SQIVND (reference sequence). The CDR3 has 14 amino acids. After removal of 6 bases from V and 7 bases from J, the junction contained 6 bases not matched to a gene. CDR3 sequence reads: CASSGTGDGQPQHF. The CDR3, as DNA: TGTGCCAGTAGCGGGACAGGGGACGGGCAGCCCCAGCATTTT.